What follows is one TCR beta chain and its context. Its antigen remains unidentified. The protocol was immunoSEQ multiplex PCR, while the TCRdb copy is restricted to in-frame clones and leaves out a portion. The data contain about 1.1 million clones, around 77% of them singletons. The data were taken from a study of shared clonotypes between healthy human individuals. Study results and caveats: Sampling was confined to blood; repertoires within tissues likely differ. Non-shared clonotypes were found to have lower generation probabilities than the clonotypes that were shared by all four of the sorted-subset donors. It was the few donors that limited the genetic and exposure-history diversity represented. Sharing across four donors was highest in naive CD4 (around 5%) and lowest in memory CD8 (roughly 0.4%).

Per germline, CDR1 SGHNT and CDR2 YYREEE (reference sequence). Trimming took 5 bases from V and 0 from J; bases not matched to a gene: 4. The CDR3 has 16 amino acids. This sequence originates from a man younger than 30 in good health. Some clones in this sample may be carry-over from other donors' samples. The genes are TRBV5-4 and TRBJ2-3; 12 bases fit TRBD2. Sequencing was done on a sample of memory CD4+ T cells from PBMCs. Sample subset: CD45RA-negative fraction. This CDR3 reads CASSWTSGASTDTQYF. DNA for the CDR3: TGTGCCAGCAGTTGGACTAGCGGGGCTAGCACAGATACGCAGTATTTT.